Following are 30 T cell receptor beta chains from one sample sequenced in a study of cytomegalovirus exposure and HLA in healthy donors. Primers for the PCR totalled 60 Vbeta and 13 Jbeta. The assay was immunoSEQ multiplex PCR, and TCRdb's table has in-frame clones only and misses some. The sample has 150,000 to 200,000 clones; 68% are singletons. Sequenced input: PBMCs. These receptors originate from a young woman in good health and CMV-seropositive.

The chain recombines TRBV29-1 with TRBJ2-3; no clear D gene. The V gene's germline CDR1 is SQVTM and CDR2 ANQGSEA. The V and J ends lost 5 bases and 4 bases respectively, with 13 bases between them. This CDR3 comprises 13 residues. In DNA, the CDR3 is TGCAGCGTTCTGGAGTCCGATTCAGATACGCAGTATTTT. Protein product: CSVLESDSDTQYF.

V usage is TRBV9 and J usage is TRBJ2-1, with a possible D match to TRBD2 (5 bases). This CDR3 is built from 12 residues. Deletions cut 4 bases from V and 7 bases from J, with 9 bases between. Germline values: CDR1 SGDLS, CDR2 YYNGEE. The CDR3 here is CASSYAGNEQFF. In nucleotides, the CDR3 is TGTGCCAGCAGCTACGCGGGTAATGAGCAGTTCTTC.

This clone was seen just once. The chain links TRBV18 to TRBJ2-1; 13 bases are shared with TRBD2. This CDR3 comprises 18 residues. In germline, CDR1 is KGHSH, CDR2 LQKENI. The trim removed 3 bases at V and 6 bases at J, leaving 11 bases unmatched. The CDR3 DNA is TGTGCCAGCTCACCCCGGACTAGCGGGAGTGATGGGGTCAATGAGCAGTTCTTC. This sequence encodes CASSPRTSGSDGVNEQFF.

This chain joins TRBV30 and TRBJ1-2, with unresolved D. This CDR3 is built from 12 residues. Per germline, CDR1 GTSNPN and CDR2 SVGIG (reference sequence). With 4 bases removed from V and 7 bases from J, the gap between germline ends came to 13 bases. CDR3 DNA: TGTGCCTGGATCAGCTCCGGGGTTGGCTACACCTTC. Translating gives CAWISSGVGYTF.

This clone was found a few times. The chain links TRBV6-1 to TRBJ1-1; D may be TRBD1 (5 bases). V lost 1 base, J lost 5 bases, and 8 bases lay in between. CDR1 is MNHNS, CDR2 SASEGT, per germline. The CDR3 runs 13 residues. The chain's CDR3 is CASSEVRVTEAFF. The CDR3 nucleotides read TGTGCCAGCAGTGAAGTCAGGGTTACTGAAGCTTTCTTT.

The CDR3 DNA sequence: TGTGCCAGCAGCCCTCCGGGGAGGGGAGCTTTCTTT. Amino acids: CASSPPGRGAFF. The chain employs TRBV9 and TRBJ1-1; D perhaps matches TRBD1 (5 bases). There are 12 residues in the CDR3. V dropped 4 bases and J dropped 10 bases, with 14 bases sitting between them. CDR1 and CDR2 from the germline V gene are SGDLS and YYNGEE.

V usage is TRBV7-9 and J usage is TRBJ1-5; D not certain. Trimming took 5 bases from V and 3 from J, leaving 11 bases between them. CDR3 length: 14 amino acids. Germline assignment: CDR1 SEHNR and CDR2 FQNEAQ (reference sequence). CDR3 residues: CASSMGGLNQPQHF. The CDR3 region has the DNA TGTGCCAGCAGCATGGGCGGGCTCAATCAGCCCCAGCATTTT.

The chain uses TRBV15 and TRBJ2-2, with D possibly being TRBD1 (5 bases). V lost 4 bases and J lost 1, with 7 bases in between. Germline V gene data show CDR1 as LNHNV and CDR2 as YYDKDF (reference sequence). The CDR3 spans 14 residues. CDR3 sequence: CATSNQGNTGELFF. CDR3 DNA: TGTGCCACCAGCAACCAGGGGAACACCGGGGAGCTGTTTTTT.

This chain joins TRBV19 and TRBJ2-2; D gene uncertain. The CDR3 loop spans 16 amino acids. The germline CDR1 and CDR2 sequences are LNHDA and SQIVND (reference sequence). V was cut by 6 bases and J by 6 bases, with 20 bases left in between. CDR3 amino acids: CASRVPRSLNPGELFF. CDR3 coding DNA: TGTGCCAGTAGAGTTCCTAGAAGCCTAAACCCCGGGGAGCTGTTTTTT.

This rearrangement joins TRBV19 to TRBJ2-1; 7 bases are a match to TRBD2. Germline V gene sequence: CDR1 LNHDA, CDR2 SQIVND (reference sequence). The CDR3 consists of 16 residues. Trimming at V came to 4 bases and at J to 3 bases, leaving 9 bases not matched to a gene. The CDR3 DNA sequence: TGTGCCAGTAGTACTCCCTCTAGCGGATACTACAATGAGCAGTTCTTC. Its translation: CASSTPSSGYYNEQFF.

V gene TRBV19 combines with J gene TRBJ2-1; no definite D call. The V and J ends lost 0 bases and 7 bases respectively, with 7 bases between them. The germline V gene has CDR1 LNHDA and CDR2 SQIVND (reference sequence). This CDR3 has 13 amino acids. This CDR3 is CASSIERGNEQFF. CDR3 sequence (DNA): TGTGCCAGTAGTATAGAGCGAGGAAATGAGCAGTTCTTC.

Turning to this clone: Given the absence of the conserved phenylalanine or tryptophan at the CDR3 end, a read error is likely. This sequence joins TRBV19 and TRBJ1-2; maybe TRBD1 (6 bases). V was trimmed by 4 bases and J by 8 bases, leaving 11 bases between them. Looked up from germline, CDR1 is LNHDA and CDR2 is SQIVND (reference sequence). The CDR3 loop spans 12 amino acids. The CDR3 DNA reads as TGTGCCAGTAGTAGGATGGACAGCGGCTACACCCTC. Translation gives CASSRMDSGYTL.

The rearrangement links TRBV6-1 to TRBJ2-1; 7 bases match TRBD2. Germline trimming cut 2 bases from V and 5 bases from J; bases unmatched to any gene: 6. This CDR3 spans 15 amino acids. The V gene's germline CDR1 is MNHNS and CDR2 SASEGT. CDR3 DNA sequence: TGTGCCAGCAGTGAAACTAGCGCGGGGAACAATGAGCAGTTCTTC. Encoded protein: CASSETSAGNNEQFF.

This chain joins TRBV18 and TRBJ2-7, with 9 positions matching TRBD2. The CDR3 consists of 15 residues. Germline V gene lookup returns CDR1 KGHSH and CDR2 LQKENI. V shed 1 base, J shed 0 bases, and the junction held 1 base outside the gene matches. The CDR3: CASSPLTSGSYEQYF. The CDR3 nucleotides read TGTGCCAGCTCACCACTGACTAGCGGCTCCTACGAGCAGTACTTC.

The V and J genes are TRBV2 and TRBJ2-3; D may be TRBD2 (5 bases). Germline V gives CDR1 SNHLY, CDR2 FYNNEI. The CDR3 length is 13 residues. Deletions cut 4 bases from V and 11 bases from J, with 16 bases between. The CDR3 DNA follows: TGTGCCAGCAGTGGGGCTAGCAGTTCGTGGCAGTATTTT. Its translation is CASSGASSSWQYF.

This CDR3 is CASSTRPGQGMNTEAFF. DNA for the CDR3: TGTGCCAGCAGCACCCGACCGGGACAGGGGATGAACACTGAAGCTTTCTTT. This chain links TRBV7-3 with TRBJ1-1, with 10 bases aligning to TRBD1. V shed 5 bases, J shed 0 bases, and the junction held 9 bases outside the gene matches. This CDR3 is built from 17 residues. Germline values: CDR1 SGHTA, CDR2 FQGTGA.

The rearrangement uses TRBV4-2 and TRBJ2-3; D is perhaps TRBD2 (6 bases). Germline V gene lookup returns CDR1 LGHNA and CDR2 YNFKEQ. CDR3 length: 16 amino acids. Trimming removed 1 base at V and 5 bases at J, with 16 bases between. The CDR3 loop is CASSQVELGGGDTQYF. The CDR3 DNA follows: TGTGCCAGCAGCCAAGTCGAACTCGGGGGAGGAGATACGCAGTATTTT.

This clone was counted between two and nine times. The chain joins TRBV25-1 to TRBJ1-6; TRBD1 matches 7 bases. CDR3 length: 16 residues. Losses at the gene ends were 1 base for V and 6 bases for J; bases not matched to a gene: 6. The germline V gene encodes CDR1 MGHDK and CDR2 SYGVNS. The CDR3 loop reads CASSESGRQGNSPLHF. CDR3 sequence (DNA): TGTGCCAGCAGTGAATCCGGCAGACAGGGTAATTCACCCCTCCACTTT.

CDR3 in amino acids: CASSLQGSETQYF. CDR3 DNA: TGTGCCAGCAGCTTACAGGGGTCCGAGACCCAGTACTTC. The gene calls are TRBV7-8 and TRBJ2-5, with TRBD1 as a possible D gene (6 bases). Germline assignment: CDR1 SGHVS and CDR2 FQNEAQ. The ends were cut back, 2 bases at V and 5 bases at J, with 9 bases in the middle. This CDR3 is 13 amino acids long. Together with reference TRBV7-8 and TRBJ2-5, the CDR3 gives the full variable domain: GAGVSQSPRYKVAKRGQDVALRCDPISGHVSLFWYQQALGQGPEFLTYFQNEAQLDKSGLPSDRFFAERPEGSVSTLKIQRTQQEDSAVYLCASSLQGSETQYFGPGTRLLVL.

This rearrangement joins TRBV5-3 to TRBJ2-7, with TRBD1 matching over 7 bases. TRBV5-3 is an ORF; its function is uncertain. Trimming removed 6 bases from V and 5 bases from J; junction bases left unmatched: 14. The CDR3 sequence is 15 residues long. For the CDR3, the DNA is TGTGCCAGAAAACTCGTTCCTGACAGGGACAACGAGCAGTACTTC. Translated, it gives CARKLVPDRDNEQYF.

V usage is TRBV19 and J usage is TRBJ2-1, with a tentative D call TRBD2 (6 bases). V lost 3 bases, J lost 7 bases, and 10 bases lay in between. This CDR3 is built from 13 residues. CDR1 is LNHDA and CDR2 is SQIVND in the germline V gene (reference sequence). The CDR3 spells CASSIRLVNEQFF. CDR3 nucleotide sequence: TGTGCCAGTAGTATCCGACTAGTTAATGAGCAGTTCTTC.

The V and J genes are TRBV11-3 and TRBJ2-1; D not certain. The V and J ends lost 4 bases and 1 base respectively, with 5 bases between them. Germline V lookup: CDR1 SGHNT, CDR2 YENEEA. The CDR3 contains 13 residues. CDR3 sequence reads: CASSSHSYNEQFF. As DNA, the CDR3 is TGTGCCAGCAGCTCCCATTCCTACAATGAGCAGTTCTTC. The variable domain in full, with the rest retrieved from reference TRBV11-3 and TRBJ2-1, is EAGVVQSPRYKIIEKKQPVAFWCNPISGHNTLYWYLQNLGQGPELLIRYENEEAVDDSQLPKDRFSAERLKGVDSTLKIQPAELGDSAVYLCASSSHSYNEQFFGPGTRLTVL.

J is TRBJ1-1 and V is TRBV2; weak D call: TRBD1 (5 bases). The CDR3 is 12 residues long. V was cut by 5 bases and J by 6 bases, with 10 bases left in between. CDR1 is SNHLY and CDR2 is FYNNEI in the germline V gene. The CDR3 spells CASSFQGAEAFF. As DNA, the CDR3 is TGTGCCAGCAGTTTTCAGGGCGCTGAAGCTTTCTTT.

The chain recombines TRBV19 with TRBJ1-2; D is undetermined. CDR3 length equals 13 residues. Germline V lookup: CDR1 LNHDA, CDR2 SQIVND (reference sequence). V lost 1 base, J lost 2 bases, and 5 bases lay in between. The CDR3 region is CASSIGGNYGYTF. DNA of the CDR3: TGTGCCAGTAGTATAGGCGGAAACTATGGCTACACCTTC.

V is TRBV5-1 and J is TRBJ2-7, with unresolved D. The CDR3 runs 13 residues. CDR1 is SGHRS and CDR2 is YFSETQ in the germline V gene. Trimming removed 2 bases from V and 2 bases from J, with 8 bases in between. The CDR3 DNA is TGCGCCAGCAGCTTTGACACCGCCTACGAGCAGTACTTC. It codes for CASSFDTAYEQYF.

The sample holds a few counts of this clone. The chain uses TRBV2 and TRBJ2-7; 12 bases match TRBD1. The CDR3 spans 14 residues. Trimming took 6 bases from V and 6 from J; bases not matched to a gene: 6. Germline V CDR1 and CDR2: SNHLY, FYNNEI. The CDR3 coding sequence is TGTGCCAGCAGGCAGGGACAGGGGGCTTTCGAGCAGTACTTC. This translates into CASRQGQGAFEQYF.

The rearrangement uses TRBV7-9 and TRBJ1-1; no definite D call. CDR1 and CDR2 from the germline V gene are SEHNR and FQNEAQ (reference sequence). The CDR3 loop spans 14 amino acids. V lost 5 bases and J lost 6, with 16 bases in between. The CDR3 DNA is TGTGCCAGCAGCCACGGGGTCGAGGACGCTGAAGCTTTCTTT. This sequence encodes CASSHGVEDAEAFF. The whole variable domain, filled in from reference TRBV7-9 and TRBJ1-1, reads DTGVSQNPRHKITKRGQNVTFRCDPISEHNRLYWYRQTLGQGPEFLTYFQNEAQLEKSRLLSDRFSAERPKGSFSTLEIQRTEQGDSAMYLCASSHGVEDAEAFFGQGTRLTVV.

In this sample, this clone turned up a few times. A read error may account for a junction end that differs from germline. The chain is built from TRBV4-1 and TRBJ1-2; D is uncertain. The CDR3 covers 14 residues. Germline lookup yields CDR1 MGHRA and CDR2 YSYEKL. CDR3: CASSQEKFPYRYTF. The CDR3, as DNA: TGCGCCAGCAGCCAAGAGAAATTCCCCTATCGCTACACCTTC.

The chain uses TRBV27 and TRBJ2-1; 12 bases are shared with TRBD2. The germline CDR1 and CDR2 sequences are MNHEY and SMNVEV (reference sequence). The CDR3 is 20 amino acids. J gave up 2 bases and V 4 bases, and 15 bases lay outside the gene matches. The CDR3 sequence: CASSSAQASGRALTYNEQFF. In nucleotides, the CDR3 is TGTGCCAGCAGTTCCGCCCAAGCTAGCGGGAGGGCCCTTACCTACAATGAGCAGTTCTTC.

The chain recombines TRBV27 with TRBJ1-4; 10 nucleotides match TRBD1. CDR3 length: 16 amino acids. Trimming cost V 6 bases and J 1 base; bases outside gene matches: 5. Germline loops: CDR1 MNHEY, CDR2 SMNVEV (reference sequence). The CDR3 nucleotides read TGTGCCAGCAGCTACGGACAGGGGGGAACTAATGAAAAACTGTTTTTT. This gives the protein CASSYGQGGTNEKLFF. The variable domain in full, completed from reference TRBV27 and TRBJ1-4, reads EAQVTQNPRYLITVTGKKLTVTCSQNMNHEYMSWYRQDPGLGLRQIYYSMNVEVTDKGDVPEGYKVSRKEKRNFPLILESPSPNQTSLYFCASSYGQGGTNEKLFFGSGTQLSVL.